This T cell receptor beta chain was profiled in a study of identical twins. For this clonotype: What it recognizes is unknown.

Regarding the study as a whole: Invariant populations such as MAIT and iNKT cells could partly muddle zero-insertion analyses. Low generation probability was overrepresented in out-of-frame alpha sequences shared by twins.

V was cut by 4 bases and J by 5 bases, with 21 bases left in between. This CDR3 spans 17 amino acids. Germline CDR1 is MNHEY and CDR2 is SVGAGI. TCRdb itself ran the 5' RACE reads through MiXCR, one entry per CDR3 protein. The data contain 460,000 or so distinct CDR3 sequences, approximately 15% of them singletons. The sample was also linked to a second study, of yellow fever vaccine responses in identical twins.

The chain links TRBV6-5 to TRBJ2-1; tentatively, D is TRBD1 (5 bases). This TCR was recovered from a woman aged 18 to 35 in good health. Sequencing used CD4+ T cells sorted from blood. The CDR3 DNA is TGTGCCAGCAGTTCGTTGACAGCCTCACCCTTAGACAATGAGCAGTTCTTC. Amino acids: CASSSLTASPLDNEQFF.